The 17 T cell receptor beta chains listed next were all sequenced from one sample in a study of cytomegalovirus exposure and HLA in healthy donors. With 60 Vbeta and 13 Jbeta primers, the PCR was carried out. Sequencing was performed with immunoSEQ multiplex PCR; in TCRdb, only in-frame clones are kept and a portion is missing. The sample holds roughly 130,000 clones; approximately 78% are singletons and the top ten take over 4.5%. Sequenced input: PBMCs. The receptors were sampled from a woman between 40 and 50 years old in good health and CMV-seropositive.

As concerns this clone: Relative to the germline gene, one junction end is altered; a read error may explain this. The J gene is TRBJ1-2, the V gene TRBV29-1; perhaps TRBD1 as D (5 bases). Germline CDR1 and CDR2: SQVTM and ANQGSEA. The CDR3 is 13 amino acids. The CDR3 reads CSVEGILQGGYPF. The CDR3 DNA follows: TGCAGCGTTGAAGGGATTCTTCAGGGTGGCTACCCCTTC.

The gene calls are TRBV27 and TRBJ2-7, with TRBD1 matching 8 bases. Per the germline V gene, CDR1 is MNHEY and CDR2 is SMNVEV (reference sequence). V gave up 6 bases and J gave up 5 bases; unmatched junction bases: 6. The CDR3 is made up of 13 amino acids. This chain's CDR3 is CASSQDRANEQYF. The DNA of the CDR3 is TGTGCCAGCAGCCAGGACAGGGCCAACGAGCAGTACTTC.

The rearrangement uses TRBV6-5 and TRBJ2-5, with 7 nucleotides matching TRBD1. Trimming removed 4 bases from V and 11 bases from J; junction bases left unmatched: 7. Germline values: CDR1 MNHEY, CDR2 SVGAGI. The CDR3 is 12 amino acids. This CDR3 is CASSLGGQEQYF. In DNA, the CDR3 is TGTGCCAGCAGTTTGGGCGGACAGGAGCAGTACTTC.

The genes are TRBV20-1 and TRBJ1-1, with D maybe TRBD1 (6 bases). There are 11 residues in the CDR3. Germline-derived CDR1 and CDR2 are DFQATT and SNEGSKA (reference sequence). V was cut by 3 bases and J by 9 bases, with 11 bases left in between. The CDR3 is CSARSGGKAFF. In DNA, the CDR3 is TGCAGTGCTAGGTCTGGGGGCAAAGCTTTCTTT.

The chain links TRBV29-1 to TRBJ2-7; 8 bases line up with TRBD1. This CDR3 contains 16 residues. Germline CDR1 is SQVTM and CDR2 is ANQGSEA. V lost 3 bases and J lost 6; bases outside the gene matches: 16. In nucleotides, the CDR3 is TGCAGCGTTGAGCATCCTGACAGGGGATTATTTCGCGAGCAGTACTTC. This gives the protein CSVEHPDRGLFREQYF.

The sample holds a few counts of this clone. V usage is TRBV19 and J usage is TRBJ1-1, with 12 positions matching TRBD1. CDR3 length equals 15 residues. With V trimmed by 6 bases and J by 12 bases, 14 bases remained unmatched. The V gene's germline CDR1 is LNHDA and CDR2 SQIVND (reference sequence). The CDR3 DNA sequence: TGTGCCAGTAGACCACCCGGGACAGGGGGCTGGAAGACTTTCTTT. Encoded protein: CASRPPGTGGWKTFF.

The gene calls are TRBV5-1 and TRBJ1-1, with TRBD1 matching 10 bases. The CDR3 extends over 16 amino acids. Germline lookup yields CDR1 SGHRS and CDR2 YFSETQ. V gave up 5 bases and J gave up 3 bases; unmatched junction bases: 10. In DNA, the CDR3 is TGCGCCAGCAGGCCCGACAGGGGGCACGCTGACACTGAAGCTTTCTTT. Encoded protein: CASRPDRGHADTEAFF.

This rearrangement joins TRBV5-6 to TRBJ2-7; 8 positions match TRBD1. Germline CDR1 is SGHDT and CDR2 is YYEEEE. J was trimmed by 7 bases and V by 3 bases; bases with no gene match: 12. The CDR3 has 15 amino acids. CDR3 nucleotides: TGTGCCAGCAGCTCAGGGGGACAGGTAATTGGGGAGCAGTACTTC. Translation: CASSSGGQVIGEQYF.

This clone was seen a handful of times. The chain combines TRBV5-4 with TRBJ2-6; 7 nucleotides match TRBD1. CDR1 SGHNT and CDR2 YYREEE come from the germline V gene (reference sequence). The CDR3 consists of 18 residues. After removal of 4 bases from V and 0 bases from J, the junction contained 10 bases not matched to a gene. The CDR3 bases are TGTGCCAGCAGCGCCTTAGGGGGCCGTACCTCTGGGGCCAACGTCCTGACTTTC. Encoded protein: CASSALGGRTSGANVLTF.

The chain carries TRBV11-2 and TRBJ2-3, with 9 bases matching TRBD2. CDR3 size: 17 residues. V shed 5 bases, J shed 5 bases, and the junction held 14 bases outside the gene matches. Germline V lookup: CDR1 SGHAT, CDR2 FQNNGV. This CDR3 is CASSLRQRGDYGDTQYF. The DNA for the CDR3 is TGTGCCAGCAGCCTCCGCCAGCGGGGGGATTACGGAGATACGCAGTATTTT.

This clone was observed a single time. V is TRBV5-1 and J is TRBJ1-5; 9 bases agree with TRBD1. Germline V CDR1 and CDR2: SGHRS, YFSETQ. CDR3 length: 15 residues. V trimming: 0 bases; J trimming: 4 bases; junction bases outside the gene matches: 2. The CDR3 protein is CASSLGDRGNQPQHF. In DNA, the CDR3 is TGCGCCAGCAGCTTGGGTGACAGGGGGAATCAGCCCCAGCATTTT.

This clone was counted a single time. The chain recombines TRBV7-6 with TRBJ2-7; 13 nucleotides align to TRBD2. CDR1 and CDR2 (germline): SGHVS, FNYEAQ. The CDR3 sequence is 20 residues long. Trimming took 3 bases from V and 2 from J; bases not matched to a gene: 16. The CDR3 DNA follows: TGTGCCAGCAGCTTGGCAGGGGGCAGGGCAGGACTAGCGGGAGCCTACGAGCAGTACTTC. It encodes CASSLAGGRAGLAGAYEQYF.

This chain connects TRBV14 to TRBJ1-1; D gene uncertain. The germline gives CDR1 SGHDN, CDR2 FVKESK. This CDR3 is 18 amino acids long. The V and J ends lost 3 bases and 3 bases respectively, with 23 bases between them. DNA for the CDR3: TGTGCCAGCAGCCAGGGGAGATCCGGGGTGTTTTCGGACACTGAAGCTTTCTTT. This encodes CASSQGRSGVFSDTEAFF.

The chain combines TRBV5-4 with TRBJ2-7; TRBD2 matches 7 bases. V trimming: 1 base; J trimming: 7 bases; junction bases outside the gene matches: 8. This CDR3 comprises 14 residues. Per germline, CDR1 SGHNT and CDR2 YYREEE (reference sequence). The CDR3 DNA is TGTGCCAGCAGCTTGAGGGAGGGCCTTGGGGAGCAGTACTTC. Encoded protein: CASSLREGLGEQYF.

The chain employs TRBV7-3 and TRBJ2-3; 12 nucleotides line up with TRBD2. Germline lookup yields CDR1 SGHTA and CDR2 FQGTGA. V was pared by 4 bases and J by 0 bases, with 2 bases of the junction left unmatched. The CDR3 covers 16 residues. CDR3 nucleotide sequence: TGTGCCAGCAGCTCAGGACTAGCGGGGAGCACAGATACGCAGTATTTT. Protein sequence: CASSSGLAGSTDTQYF. The entire variable domain, with the rest obtained from reference TRBV7-3 and TRBJ2-3, is as follows: GAGVSQTPSNKVTEKGKYVELRCDPISGHTALYWYRQSLGQGPEFLIYFQGTGAADDSGLPNDRFFAVRPEGSVSTLKIQRTERGDSAVYLCASSSGLAGSTDTQYFGPGTRLTVL.

The chain has TRBV28 and TRBJ2-5; D call uncertain. The CDR3 is 11 amino acids. Trimming removed 2 bases at V and 9 bases at J, with 7 bases between. The germline V gene encodes CDR1 MDHEN and CDR2 SYDVKM. The CDR3 bases are TGTGCCAGCAGTTTAATAGGAGCCCAGTACTTC. Protein product: CASSLIGAQYF.

The chain couples TRBV25-1 to TRBJ1-1, with TRBD1 identical over 8 bases. This CDR3 comprises 13 residues. The V segment lost 4 bases and the J segment 11 bases; nucleotides outside the gene matches: 9. CDR1 and CDR2 from the germline V gene are MGHDK and SYGVNS. The CDR3 DNA follows: TGTGCCAGCAGTGGAGAACAGGGGGGTGTCGCTTTCTTT. Translation gives CASSGEQGGVAFF.